A single sample is the source of the 26 T cell receptor beta chains below, sequenced in a study of T cells in Graves' hyperthyroidism and ophthalmopathy. RNA transcripts yielded amplified TCR beta CDR3 regions. First-round RT-PCR of the TCR CDR3 relied on the HTBI primer set. TCRdb redid the calling of the multiplex PCR reads with MiXCR, one entry per CDR3 protein. Among about 400,000 distinct CDR3 sequences listed, roughly an eighth were seen once. Sequencing was performed on blood. These receptors came from a woman aged 18 to 35 with Graves' hyperthyroidism.

This clonotype was observed a few times. The genes are TRBV20-1 and TRBJ2-3, with a weak D call TRBD2 (6 bases). Germline V gives CDR1 DFQATT, CDR2 SNEGSKA (reference sequence). The germline V and J ends were trimmed by 2 bases and 1 base, with 16 bases remaining between them. This CDR3 has 16 amino acids. In nucleotides, the CDR3 is TGCAGTGCTAGAACCCCGCGGGGTAGCGGCACAGATACGCAGTATTTT. It specifies CSARTPRGSGTDTQYF.

This clonotype was seen more than once but under ten times. The rearrangement joins TRBV30 to TRBJ1-5; D is ambiguous. The CDR3 consists of 14 residues. CDR1 GTSNPN and CDR2 SVGIG come from the germline V gene (reference sequence). Deletions cut 0 bases from V and 6 bases from J, with 12 bases between. As DNA, the CDR3 is TGTGCCTGGAGTGTACCCGGGAGTAGTCAGCCCCAGCATTTT. Encoded protein: CAWSVPGSSQPQHF.

This chain connects TRBV6-7 to TRBJ1-1; the D is unclear. TRBV6-7 is sorted into the ORF group, with uncertain function. The CDR3 is made up of 15 amino acids. V was pared by 5 bases and J by 2 bases, with 15 bases between. The CDR3: CASSGDRVLNTEAFF. CDR3 bases: TGTGCCAGCAGTGGGGATAGGGTACTAAACACTGAAGCTTTCTTT.

This clonotype appeared many times. The chain has TRBV20-1 and TRBJ2-5, with TRBD2 identical over 10 bases. Per the germline V gene, CDR1 is DFQATT and CDR2 is SNEGSKA (reference sequence). J was trimmed by 4 bases and V by 3 bases; bases with no gene match: 2. The CDR3 is 13 amino acids. The CDR3 protein is CSASASGRETQYF. The CDR3 DNA reads as TGCAGTGCTAGTGCTAGCGGGAGAGAGACCCAGTACTTC.

Only a few counts were recorded for this clonotype. The CDR3, as DNA: TGTGCCAGTAGTATCATGTCAGGACGCGGAAACACCATATATTTT. Translated, it gives CASSIMSGRGNTIYF. This sequence joins TRBV19 and TRBJ1-3, with D hard to call. The length of the CDR3 is 15 residues. Trimming shortened V by 3 bases and J by 4 bases, and 13 bases separated the two germline ends. Germline loops: CDR1 LNHDA, CDR2 SQIVND (reference sequence).

This clonotype appeared many times. V and J are TRBV6-2 or TRBV6-3 and TRBJ2-5, with TRBD2 matching 7 bases. Trimming removed 6 bases from V and 5 bases from J; junction bases left unmatched: 9. The CDR3 has 14 residues. Germline V lookup: CDR1 MNHEY, CDR2 SVGEGT. CDR3 nucleotides: TGTGCCAGCAGCCGGGAGGTAGTTAAGGAGACCCAGTACTTC. Translation: CASSREVVKETQYF.

This clonotype was detected ten times or more. The V gene is TRBV28, the J gene TRBJ2-7; 9 nucleotides align to TRBD1. Germline assignment: CDR1 MDHEN and CDR2 SYDVKM. With V trimmed by 4 bases and J by 2 bases, 9 bases remained unmatched. The length of the CDR3 is 16 residues. The CDR3 sequence: CASSSPLDRGAYEQYF. The CDR3 region has the DNA TGTGCCAGCAGTTCCCCTTTGGACAGGGGAGCCTACGAGCAGTACTTC.

This clonotype has at least ten counts. V and J are TRBV6-1 and TRBJ1-4, with TRBD1 matching 9 bases. Germline CDR1 reads MNHNS; CDR2 reads SASEGT. Trimming took 6 bases from V and 8 from J; bases not matched to a gene: 4. This CDR3 has 13 amino acids. The CDR3 spells CASRRTGVEKLFF. The CDR3 DNA follows: TGTGCCAGCAGGAGGACAGGGGTCGAAAAACTGTTTTTT.

This chain links TRBV30 with TRBJ2-7, with 12 bases matching TRBD1. Germline loops: CDR1 GTSNPN, CDR2 SVGIG (reference sequence). The CDR3 covers 15 residues. J lost 7 bases, V lost 4 bases, and 11 bases had no gene match. In DNA, the CDR3 is TGTGCCTGGAATAATCCGGGACAGGGGGCGCATGAGCAGTACTTC. Residues: CAWNNPGQGAHEQYF.

This clonotype was picked up a small number of times. This rearrangement joins TRBV30 to TRBJ2-2, with D unclear. The CDR3 runs 12 residues. Trimming left V 3 bases short and J 4 bases short, with 6 bases between. Germline loops: CDR1 GTSNPN, CDR2 SVGIG (reference sequence). CDR3 sequence: CAWRWATGELFF. Written as DNA, the CDR3 is TGTGCCTGGAGGTGGGCCACCGGGGAGCTGTTTTTT.

This clonotype was detected many times. This chain uses TRBV20-1 with TRBJ2-7, with 7 bases lining up with TRBD1. Germline CDR1 is DFQATT and CDR2 is SNEGSKA (reference sequence). CDR3 length: 15 residues. V lost 0 bases and J lost 0; bases outside the gene matches: 5. CDR3 nucleotide sequence: TGCAGTGCTAGAGAGCTTAGACAGGGCTCCTACGAGCAGTACTTC. It specifies CSARELRQGSYEQYF.

The chain employs TRBV19 and TRBJ1-5; 10 bases line up with TRBD1. CDR3 length equals 15 residues. V gave up 5 bases and J gave up 1 base; unmatched junction bases: 2. The germline V gene has CDR1 LNHDA and CDR2 SQIVND (reference sequence). CDR3 sequence: CASSGQGVSNQPQHF. The CDR3 DNA follows: TGTGCCAGTAGTGGACAGGGGGTGAGCAATCAGCCCCAGCATTTT.

The rearrangement links TRBV6-5 to TRBJ2-1; 10 positions agree with TRBD2. Trimming at V came to 0 bases and at J to 7 bases, leaving 9 bases not matched to a gene. This CDR3 contains 17 residues. CDR1 is MNHEY, CDR2 SVGAGI, per germline. The CDR3 spells CASSYSGAGGPRNEQFF. CDR3 in DNA: TGTGCCAGCAGTTACTCCGGAGCGGGAGGGCCAAGGAATGAGCAGTTCTTC.

The chain is built from TRBV19 and TRBJ2-1, with a tentative D call TRBD2 (6 bases). Germline values: CDR1 LNHDA, CDR2 SQIVND (reference sequence). V lost 3 bases and J lost 2, with 32 bases in between. CDR3 length equals 22 residues. CDR3 sequence (DNA): TGTGCCAGTAGTATTCGGGGGACTGTCAGTGAAATCGCCTCAAGCACCTACAATGAGCAGTTCTTC. It is translated as CASSIRGTVSEIASSTYNEQFF.

A few counts support this clonotype. The chain combines TRBV13 with TRBJ2-3; 7 bases align to TRBD2. Germline V lookup: CDR1 PRHDT, CDR2 FYEKMQ (reference sequence). Unmatched junction bases numbered 4, after V lost 6 bases and J lost 4 bases. The CDR3 sequence is 13 residues long. This chain's CDR3 is CASSAGEADTQYF. CDR3 nucleotide sequence: TGTGCCAGCAGTGCGGGAGAGGCAGATACGCAGTATTTT.

About this clonotype itself: An end of the junction does not agree with germline; a read error may underlie this. J is TRBJ2-1 and V is TRBV19, with D perhaps matching TRBD1 (6 bases). CDR1 is LNHDA and CDR2 is SQIVND in the germline V gene (reference sequence). The CDR3 consists of 14 residues. DNA of the CDR3: TGTGCCAGTTGTATACAGGGTAGATCCAATGAGCAGTTCTTC. It is translated as CASCIQGRSNEQFF.

This clonotype was counted a few times. The chain joins TRBV11-2 to TRBJ1-2; 9 positions match TRBD1. V lost 5 bases to trimming and J lost 4 bases; unmatched junction nucleotides: 8. CDR1 is SGHAT and CDR2 is FQNNGV in the germline V gene. The CDR3 consists of 15 residues. CDR3 loop: CASSRQLDRGYGYTF. CDR3 nucleotide sequence: TGTGCCAGCAGCCGGCAGCTGGACAGGGGCTATGGCTACACCTTC.

CDR3 sequence (DNA): TGTGCCTGGAAACTTCCGGGACAGACTTACGAGCAGTACTTC. This codes for CAWKLPGQTYEQYF. The chain couples TRBV30 to TRBJ2-7; 7 bases map to TRBD1. The V and J ends lost 4 bases and 4 bases, in that order; junction bases with no gene match: 10. This CDR3 spans 14 amino acids. The germline CDR1 and CDR2 sequences are GTSNPN and SVGIG (reference sequence).

This clonotype was seen repeatedly, ten times or more. This chain links TRBV4-1 with TRBJ2-1; D not resolved. Per the germline V gene, CDR1 is MGHRA and CDR2 is YSYEKL. Trimming stripped 4 bases from V and 0 bases from J, with 10 bases between. The CDR3 loop spans 15 amino acids. The CDR3 protein is CASSLSRSSYNEQFF. Written as DNA, the CDR3 is TGCGCCAGCAGCCTCAGCAGGAGCTCCTACAATGAGCAGTTCTTC.

This clonotype was seen repeatedly, ten times or more. This sequence joins TRBV2 and TRBJ1-1, with 10 bases fitting TRBD1. From germline, CDR1 is SNHLY and CDR2 FYNNEI. J was trimmed by 0 bases and V by 2 bases; bases with no gene match: 9. The CDR3 has 18 amino acids. The CDR3 loop reads CASSEIWGDRGLNTEAFF. The CDR3 nucleotides are TGTGCCAGCAGTGAAATATGGGGGGACAGGGGCTTGAACACTGAAGCTTTCTTT.

This clonotype was recorded many times. The J gene is TRBJ1-1, the V gene TRBV20-1; D unresolved. Germline CDR1 is DFQATT and CDR2 is SNEGSKA (reference sequence). V gave up 1 base and J gave up 0 bases, with 9 bases separating them. The CDR3 is 14 residues long. CDR3 protein: CSARVPNMNTEAFF. Written as DNA, the CDR3 is TGCAGTGCTAGAGTCCCGAATATGAACACTGAAGCTTTCTTT.

This clonotype occurred a few times. This chain uses TRBV20-1 with TRBJ1-1, with 8 bases lining up with TRBD1. The CDR3 length is 17 residues. The V and J ends lost 3 bases and 4 bases, in that order; junction bases with no gene match: 16. Germline lookup yields CDR1 DFQATT and CDR2 SNEGSKA (reference sequence). CDR3 amino acids: CSASRRQGAFKGTEAFF. The CDR3 DNA follows: TGCAGTGCTAGCCGTAGGCAGGGGGCTTTCAAAGGCACTGAAGCTTTCTTT.

This chain joins TRBV6-1 and TRBJ2-7; 7 nucleotides match TRBD1. V shed 10 bases, J shed 0 bases, and the junction held 18 bases outside the gene matches. Germline loops: CDR1 MNHNS, CDR2 SASEGT. The CDR3 spans 17 residues. The CDR3 DNA reads TGTGCCACCTGCCTCGGAGCGCGACAGGGATCCTCCTACGAGCAGTACTTC. Residues: CATCLGARQGSSYEQYF.

This clonotype was detected many times. The chain uses TRBV3-1 and TRBJ2-3; D not certain. The CDR3 spans 12 residues. Germline loops: CDR1 LGHDT, CDR2 YNNKEL (reference sequence). V dropped 2 bases and J dropped 4 bases, with 4 bases sitting between them. CDR3 sequence (DNA): TGTGCCAGCAGCCAACGATCAGATACGCAGTATTTT. This gives the protein CASSQRSDTQYF.

This clonotype was seen at least ten times. This rearrangement joins TRBV4-1 to TRBJ2-2; TRBD2 matches at 10 bases. This CDR3 spans 17 amino acids. The germline gives CDR1 MGHRA, CDR2 YSYEKL. V shed 4 bases and J 4 bases; nucleotides not matched to a gene: 9. The CDR3 loop reads CASSLLVLAGVTGELFF. CDR3 DNA: TGCGCCAGCAGCCTCCTGGTTCTAGCGGGAGTCACCGGGGAGCTGTTTTTT.

The chain joins TRBV4-1 to TRBJ2-1; D is possibly TRBD2 (5 bases). There are 17 residues in the CDR3. Germline values: CDR1 MGHRA, CDR2 YSYEKL. Trimming took 6 bases from V and 0 from J, leaving 18 bases between them. In nucleotides, the CDR3 is TGCGCCAGCAGACGTTCGGGGTCCTCGAGCTCCTACAATGAGCAGTTCTTC. It encodes CASRRSGSSSSYNEQFF.